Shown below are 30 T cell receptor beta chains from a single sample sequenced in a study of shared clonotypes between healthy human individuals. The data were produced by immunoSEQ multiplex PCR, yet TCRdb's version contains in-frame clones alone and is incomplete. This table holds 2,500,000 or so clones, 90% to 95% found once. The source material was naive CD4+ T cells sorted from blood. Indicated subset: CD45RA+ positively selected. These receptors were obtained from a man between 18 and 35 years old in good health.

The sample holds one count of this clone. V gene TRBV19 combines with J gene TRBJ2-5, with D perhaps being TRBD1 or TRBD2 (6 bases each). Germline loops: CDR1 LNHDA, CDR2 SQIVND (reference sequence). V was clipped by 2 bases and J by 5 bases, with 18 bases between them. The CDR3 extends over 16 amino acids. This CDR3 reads CASSIPYTGRTETQYF. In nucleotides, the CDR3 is TGTGCCAGTAGTATACCATATACAGGGAGGACGGAGACCCAGTACTTC. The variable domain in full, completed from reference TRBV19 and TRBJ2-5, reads DGGITQSPKYLFRKEGQNVTLSCEQNLNHDAMYWYRQDPGQGLRLIYYSQIVNDFQKGDIAEGYSVSREKKESFPLTVTSAQKNPTAFYLCASSIPYTGRTETQYFGPGTRLLVL.

CDR3 DNA sequence: TGCGCCAGCAGCTTGGAACCCGTAGTAAACGAGCAGTTCTTC. Translation gives CASSLEPVVNEQFF. The V and J genes are TRBV5-1 and TRBJ2-1; unclear D gene. Germline V gene sequence: CDR1 SGHRS, CDR2 YFSETQ. This CDR3 contains 14 residues. Trimming took 0 bases from V and 10 from J, leaving 14 bases between them.

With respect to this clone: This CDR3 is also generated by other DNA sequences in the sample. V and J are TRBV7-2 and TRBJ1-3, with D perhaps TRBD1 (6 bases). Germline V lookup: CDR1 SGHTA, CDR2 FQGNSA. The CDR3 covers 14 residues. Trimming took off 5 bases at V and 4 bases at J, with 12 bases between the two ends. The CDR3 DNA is TGTGCCAGCAGCCCACAGGGTGCGGGAAACACCATATATTTT. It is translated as CASSPQGAGNTIYF. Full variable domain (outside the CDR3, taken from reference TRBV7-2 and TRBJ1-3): GAGVSQSPSNKVTEKGKDVELRCDPISGHTALYWYRQSLGQGLEFLIYFQGNSAPDKSGLPSDRFSAERTGGSVSTLTIQRTQQEDSAVYLCASSPQGAGNTIYFGEGSWLTVV.

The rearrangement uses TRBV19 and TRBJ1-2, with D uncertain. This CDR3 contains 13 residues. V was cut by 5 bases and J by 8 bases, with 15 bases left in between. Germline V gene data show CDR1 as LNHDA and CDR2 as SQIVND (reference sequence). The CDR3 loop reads CASSLGAPGGYTF. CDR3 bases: TGTGCCAGTAGTTTGGGAGCCCCGGGGGGCTACACCTTC.

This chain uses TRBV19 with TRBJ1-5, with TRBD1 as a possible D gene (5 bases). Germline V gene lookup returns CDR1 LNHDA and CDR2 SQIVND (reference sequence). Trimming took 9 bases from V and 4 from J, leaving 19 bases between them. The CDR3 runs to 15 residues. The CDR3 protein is CASRAGTQINQPQHF. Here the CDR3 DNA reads TGTGCCAGCCGTGCCGGGACTCAGATTAATCAGCCCCAGCATTTT.

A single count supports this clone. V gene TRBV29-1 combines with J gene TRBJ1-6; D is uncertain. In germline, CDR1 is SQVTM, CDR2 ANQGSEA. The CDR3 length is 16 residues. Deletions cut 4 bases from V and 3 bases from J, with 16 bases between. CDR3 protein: CSVAGPGAHYNSPLHF. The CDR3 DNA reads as TGCAGCGTTGCTGGACCGGGCGCACACTATAATTCACCCCTCCACTTT.

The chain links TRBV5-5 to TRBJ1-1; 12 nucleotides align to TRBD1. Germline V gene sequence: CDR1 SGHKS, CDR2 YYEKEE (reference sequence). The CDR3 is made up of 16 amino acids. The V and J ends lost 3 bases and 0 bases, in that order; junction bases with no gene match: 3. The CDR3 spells CASSWGQGAMNTEAFF. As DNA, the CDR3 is TGTGCCAGCAGCTGGGGACAGGGGGCCATGAACACTGAAGCTTTCTTT.

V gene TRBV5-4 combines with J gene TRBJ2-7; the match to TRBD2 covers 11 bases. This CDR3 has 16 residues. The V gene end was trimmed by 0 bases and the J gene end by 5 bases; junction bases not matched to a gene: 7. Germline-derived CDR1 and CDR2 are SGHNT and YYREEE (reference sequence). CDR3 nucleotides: TGTGCCAGCAGCTTGGGGGCTAGCGGGAGGCTTCACGAGCAGTACTTC. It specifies CASSLGASGRLHEQYF.

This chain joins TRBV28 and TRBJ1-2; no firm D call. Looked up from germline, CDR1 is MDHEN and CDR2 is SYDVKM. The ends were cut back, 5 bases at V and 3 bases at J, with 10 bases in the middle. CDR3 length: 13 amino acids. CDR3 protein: CASSPHQYYGYTF. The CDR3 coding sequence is TGTGCCAGCAGTCCCCATCAGTACTATGGCTACACCTTC.

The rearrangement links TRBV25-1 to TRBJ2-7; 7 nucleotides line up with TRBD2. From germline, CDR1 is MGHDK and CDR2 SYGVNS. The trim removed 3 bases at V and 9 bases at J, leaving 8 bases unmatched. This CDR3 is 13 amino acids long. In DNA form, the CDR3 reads TGTGCCAGCAGTGAGGTTGACGGGGGGAGGCAGTACTTC. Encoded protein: CASSEVDGGRQYF.

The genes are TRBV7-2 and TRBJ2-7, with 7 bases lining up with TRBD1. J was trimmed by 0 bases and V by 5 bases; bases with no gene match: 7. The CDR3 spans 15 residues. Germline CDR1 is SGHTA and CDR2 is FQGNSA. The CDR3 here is CASSVTGATSYEQYF. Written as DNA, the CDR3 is TGTGCCAGCAGCGTTACAGGGGCCACCTCCTACGAGCAGTACTTC.

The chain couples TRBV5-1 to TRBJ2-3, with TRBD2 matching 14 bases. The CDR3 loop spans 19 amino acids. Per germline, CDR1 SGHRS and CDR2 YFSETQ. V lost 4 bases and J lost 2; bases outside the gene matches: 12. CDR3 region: CASSRGLAGAGSFTDTQYF. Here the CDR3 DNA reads TGCGCCAGCAGCCGGGGACTAGCGGGAGCGGGGTCCTTCACAGATACGCAGTATTTT.

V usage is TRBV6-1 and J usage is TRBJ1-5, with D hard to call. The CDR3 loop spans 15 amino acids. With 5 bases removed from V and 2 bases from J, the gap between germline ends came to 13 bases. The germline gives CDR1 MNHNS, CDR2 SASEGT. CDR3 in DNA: TGTGCCAGCAGTCCCCGAGAGGCAGGCAATCAGCCCCAGCATTTT. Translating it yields CASSPREAGNQPQHF.

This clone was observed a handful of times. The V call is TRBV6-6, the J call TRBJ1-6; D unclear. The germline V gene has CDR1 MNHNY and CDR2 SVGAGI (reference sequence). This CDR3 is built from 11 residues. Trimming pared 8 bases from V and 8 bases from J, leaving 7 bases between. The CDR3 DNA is TGTGCCAGCGGGCCGGATTCACCCCTCCACTTT. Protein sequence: CASGPDSPLHF.

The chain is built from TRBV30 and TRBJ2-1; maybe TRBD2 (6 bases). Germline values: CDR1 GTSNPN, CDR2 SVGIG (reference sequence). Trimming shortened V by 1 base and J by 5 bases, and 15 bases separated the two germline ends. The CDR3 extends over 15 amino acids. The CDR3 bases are TGTGCCTGGAGTGGGGGAGGTACTGGAGACAATGAGCAGTTCTTC. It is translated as CAWSGGGTGDNEQFF.

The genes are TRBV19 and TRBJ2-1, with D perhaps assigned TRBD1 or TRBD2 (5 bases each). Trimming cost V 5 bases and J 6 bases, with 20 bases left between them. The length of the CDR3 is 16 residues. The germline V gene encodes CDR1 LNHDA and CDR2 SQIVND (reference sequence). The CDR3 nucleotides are TGTGCCAGTAGTGCCATAAGAGGAAGTGGGGGCAATGAGCAGTTCTTC. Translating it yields CASSAIRGSGGNEQFF.

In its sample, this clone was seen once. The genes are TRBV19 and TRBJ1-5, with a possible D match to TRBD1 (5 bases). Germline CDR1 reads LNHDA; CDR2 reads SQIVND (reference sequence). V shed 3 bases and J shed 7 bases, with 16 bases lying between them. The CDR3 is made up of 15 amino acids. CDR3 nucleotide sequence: TGTGCCAGTAGTATTAATATGGCAGGGCCCCAGCCCCAGCATTTT. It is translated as CASSINMAGPQPQHF.

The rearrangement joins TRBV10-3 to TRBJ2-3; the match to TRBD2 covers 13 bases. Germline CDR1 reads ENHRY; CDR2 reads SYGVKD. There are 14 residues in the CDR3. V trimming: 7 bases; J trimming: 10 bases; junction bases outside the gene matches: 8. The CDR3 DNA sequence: TGTGCCATCACCGACGGACTAGCGGGAGCTGCGCAGTATTTT. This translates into CAITDGLAGAAQYF.

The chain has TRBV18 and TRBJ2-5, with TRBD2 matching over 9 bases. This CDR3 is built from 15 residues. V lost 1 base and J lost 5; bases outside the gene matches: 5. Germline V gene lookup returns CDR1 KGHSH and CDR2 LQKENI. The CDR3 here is CASSPRGGARETQYF. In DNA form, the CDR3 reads TGTGCCAGCTCACCACGCGGGGGGGCGCGGGAGACCCAGTACTTC.

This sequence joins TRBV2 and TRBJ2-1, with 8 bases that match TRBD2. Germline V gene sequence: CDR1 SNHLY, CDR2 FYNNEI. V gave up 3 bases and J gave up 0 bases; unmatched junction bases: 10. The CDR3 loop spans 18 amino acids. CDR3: CASSDSRGGKSSYNEQFF. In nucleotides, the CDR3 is TGTGCCAGCAGTGATAGCCGGGGGGGGAAGAGCTCCTACAATGAGCAGTTCTTC.

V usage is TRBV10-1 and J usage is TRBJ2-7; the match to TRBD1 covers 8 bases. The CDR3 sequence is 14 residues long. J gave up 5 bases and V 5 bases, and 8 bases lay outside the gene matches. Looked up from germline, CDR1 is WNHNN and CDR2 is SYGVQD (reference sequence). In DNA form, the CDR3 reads TGCGCCAGCAGTTTTTCGTCAGGGGGCCACGAGCAGTACTTC. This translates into CASSFSSGGHEQYF.

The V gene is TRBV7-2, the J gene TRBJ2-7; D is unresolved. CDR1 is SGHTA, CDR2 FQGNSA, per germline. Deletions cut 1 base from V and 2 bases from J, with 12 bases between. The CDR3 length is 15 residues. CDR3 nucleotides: TGTGCCAGCAGCTTAGGGTTAGGCCCACCCTACGAGCAGTACTTC. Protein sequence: CASSLGLGPPYEQYF.

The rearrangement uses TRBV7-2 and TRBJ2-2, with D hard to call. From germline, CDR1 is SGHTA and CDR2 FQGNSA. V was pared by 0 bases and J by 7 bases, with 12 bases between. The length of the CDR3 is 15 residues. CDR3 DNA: TGTGCCAGCAGCTTAGCTGGCGGAGCCATCGGGGAGCTGTTTTTT. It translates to CASSLAGGAIGELFF.

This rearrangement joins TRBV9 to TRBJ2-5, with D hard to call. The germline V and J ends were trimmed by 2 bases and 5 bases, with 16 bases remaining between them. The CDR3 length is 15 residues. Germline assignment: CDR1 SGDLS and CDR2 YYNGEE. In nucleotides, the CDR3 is TGTGCCAGCAGCGTCAATCCGCGGACGGCCGAGACCCAGTACTTC. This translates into CASSVNPRTAETQYF.

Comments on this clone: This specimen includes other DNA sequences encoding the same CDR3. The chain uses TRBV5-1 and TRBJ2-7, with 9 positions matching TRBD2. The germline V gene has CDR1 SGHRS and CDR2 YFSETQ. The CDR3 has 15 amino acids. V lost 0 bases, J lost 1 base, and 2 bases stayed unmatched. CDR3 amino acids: CASSLVTSGSYEQYF. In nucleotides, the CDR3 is TGCGCCAGCAGCTTGGTGACTAGCGGATCCTACGAGCAGTACTTC.

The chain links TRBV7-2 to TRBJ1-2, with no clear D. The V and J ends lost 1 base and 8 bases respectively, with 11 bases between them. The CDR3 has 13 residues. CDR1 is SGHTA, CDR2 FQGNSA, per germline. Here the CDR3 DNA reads TGTGCCAGCAGCTTAGTCGGGGTAGGGGGCTACACCTTC. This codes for CASSLVGVGGYTF.

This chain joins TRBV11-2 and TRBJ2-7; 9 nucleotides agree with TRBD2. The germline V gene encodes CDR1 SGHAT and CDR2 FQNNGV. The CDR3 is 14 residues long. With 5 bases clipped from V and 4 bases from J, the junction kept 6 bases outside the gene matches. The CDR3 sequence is CASSDSGRRYEQYF. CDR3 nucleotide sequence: TGTGCCAGCAGCGATAGCGGGAGAAGGTACGAGCAGTACTTC.

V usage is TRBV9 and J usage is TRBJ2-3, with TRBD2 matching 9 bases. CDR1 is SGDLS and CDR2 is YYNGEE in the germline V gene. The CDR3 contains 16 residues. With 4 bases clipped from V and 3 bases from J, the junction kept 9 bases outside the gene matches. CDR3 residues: CASSLIAGERTDTQYF. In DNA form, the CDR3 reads TGTGCCAGCAGCCTTATAGCGGGAGAGAGGACAGATACGCAGTATTTT.

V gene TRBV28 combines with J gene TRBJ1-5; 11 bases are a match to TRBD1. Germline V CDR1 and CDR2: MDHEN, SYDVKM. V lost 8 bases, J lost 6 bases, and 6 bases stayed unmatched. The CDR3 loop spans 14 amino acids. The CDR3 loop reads CASGGTGGGQPQHF. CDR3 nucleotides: TGTGCCAGCGGGGGGACAGGGGGAGGTCAGCCCCAGCATTTT.

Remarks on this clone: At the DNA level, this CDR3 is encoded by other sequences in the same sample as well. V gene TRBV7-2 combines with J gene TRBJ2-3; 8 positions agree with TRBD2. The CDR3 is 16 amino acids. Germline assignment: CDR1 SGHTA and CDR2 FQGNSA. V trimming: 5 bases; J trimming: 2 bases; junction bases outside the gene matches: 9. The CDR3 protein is CASSPTSGGATDTQYF. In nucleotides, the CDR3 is TGTGCCAGCAGCCCAACTAGCGGAGGGGCCACAGATACGCAGTATTTT.